Each of the 10 T cell receptor beta chains below was sequenced from the same sample in a study of blood T cell repertoires in COVID-19. Repertoires were generated with immunoSEQ multiplex PCR, while TCRdb's copy carries only in-frame clones and drops some. The data contain about 310,000 clones, 87% of them seen just once; the ten biggest clones take up 1%. The sample was peripheral blood. These receptors originate from a man aged 50 to 59 with active or convalescent COVID-19.

The gene calls are TRBV28 and TRBJ2-7; D uncertain. V lost 5 bases and J lost 1, with 15 bases in between. The CDR3 totals 15 residues. Germline V CDR1 and CDR2: MDHEN, SYDVKM. The chain's CDR3 is CASSPLVPYSYEQYF. The CDR3 region has the DNA TGTGCCAGCAGTCCCCTGGTACCCTATTCCTACGAGCAGTACTTC.

The CDR3 is CASSLVWGAESSYEQYF. The CDR3 coding sequence is TGTGCCAGCAGCTTAGTGTGGGGAGCGGAAAGCTCCTACGAGCAGTACTTC. This rearrangement joins TRBV7-2 to TRBJ2-7; D is perhaps TRBD2 (5 bases). Trimming cost V 1 base and J 0 bases, with 16 bases left between them. This CDR3 is built from 17 residues. Germline V CDR1 and CDR2: SGHTA, FQGNSA.

V is TRBV24-1 and J is TRBJ1-1; TRBD1 is a possible D gene (5 bases). Germline V gene lookup returns CDR1 KGHDR and CDR2 SFDVKD. Trimming took 4 bases from V and 4 from J, leaving 15 bases between them. This CDR3 is 15 amino acids long. The CDR3, as DNA: TGTGCCACCAGTGACCCAGGGAAGGGAATCACTGAAGCTTTCTTT. Translated: CATSDPGKGITEAFF.

The rearrangement uses TRBV6-5 and TRBJ2-4; D perhaps matches TRBD2 (6 bases). Germline V lookup: CDR1 MNHEY, CDR2 SVGAGI. V was shortened by 6 bases and J by 6 bases, with 15 bases between the two germline ends. This CDR3 has 14 residues. CDR3 amino acids: CASRPLAVGNIQYF. The CDR3 bases are TGTGCCAGCAGACCACTAGCAGTTGGAAACATTCAGTACTTC.

V gene TRBV6-6 combines with J gene TRBJ2-1; the D gene is possibly TRBD1 (6 bases). The germline gives CDR1 MNHNY, CDR2 SVGAGI (reference sequence). The CDR3 is 15 residues long. The ends were cut back, 6 bases at V and 7 bases at J, with 19 bases in the middle. CDR3 DNA sequence: TGTGCCAGCAGCCCCTGGACAGTTCCGAGTAATGAGCAGTTCTTC. Translating gives CASSPWTVPSNEQFF.

This sequence joins TRBV5-4 and TRBJ2-5; 8 positions match TRBD2. The CDR3 totals 14 residues. V shed 4 bases, J shed 6 bases, and the junction held 8 bases outside the gene matches. Germline-derived CDR1 and CDR2 are SGHNT and YYREEE (reference sequence). CDR3 protein: CASSEAGGRKTQYF. CDR3 DNA: TGTGCCAGCAGCGAGGCGGGGGGCCGCAAGACCCAGTACTTC.

The chain combines TRBV4-3 with TRBJ1-5; no clear D gene. The V end was cut by 0 bases, the J end by 4 bases, with 10 bases between. Germline V CDR1 and CDR2: LGHNA, YSLEER. There are 15 residues in the CDR3. The CDR3 DNA sequence: TGCGCCAGCAGCCAAGATGGTAGTCAAAATCAGCCCCAGCATTTT. Its translation: CASSQDGSQNQPQHF.

This clone has just one count. J is TRBJ2-1 and V is TRBV19; possibly TRBD1 for D (6 bases). The CDR3 covers 15 residues. CDR1 and CDR2 (germline): LNHDA, SQIVND (reference sequence). The V gene lost 3 bases and the J gene lost 4 bases, with 13 bases spanning the gap. The CDR3 DNA is TGTGCCAGTAGTATCAGACAGGATTCGTACAATGAGCAGTTCTTC. It yields the protein CASSIRQDSYNEQFF.

The chain combines TRBV7-9 with TRBJ1-3; D unclear. The V and J ends lost 5 bases and 0 bases respectively, with 14 bases between them. The CDR3 length is 16 residues. Per the germline V gene, CDR1 is SEHNR and CDR2 is FQNEAQ (reference sequence). The CDR3 DNA follows: TGTGCCAGCAGCCATAATCGGTTTTTCTCTGGAAACACCATATATTTT. This sequence encodes CASSHNRFFSGNTIYF.

V and J are TRBV28 and TRBJ2-4; 8 bases fit TRBD1. Germline CDR1 is MDHEN and CDR2 is SYDVKM. J was trimmed by 0 bases and V by 2 bases; bases with no gene match: 9. The CDR3 sequence is 18 residues long. CDR3 region: CASSLIQGAMVAKNIQYF. CDR3 sequence (DNA): TGTGCCAGCAGTTTAATCCAGGGGGCAATGGTAGCCAAAAACATTCAGTACTTC.